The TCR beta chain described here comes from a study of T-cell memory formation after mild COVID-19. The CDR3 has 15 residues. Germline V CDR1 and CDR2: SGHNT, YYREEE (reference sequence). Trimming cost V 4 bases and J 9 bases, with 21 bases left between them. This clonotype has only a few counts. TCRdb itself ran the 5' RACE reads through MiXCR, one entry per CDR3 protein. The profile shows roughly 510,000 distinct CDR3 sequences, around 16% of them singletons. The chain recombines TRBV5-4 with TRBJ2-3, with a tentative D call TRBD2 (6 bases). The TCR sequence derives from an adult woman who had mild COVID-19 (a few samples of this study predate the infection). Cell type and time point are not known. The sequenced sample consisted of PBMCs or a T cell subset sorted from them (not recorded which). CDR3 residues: CASSLALGTPETQYF. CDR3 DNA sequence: TGTGCCAGCAGCCTAGCCCTAGGGACTCCGGAAACGCAGTATTTT.